This TCR beta chain was sequenced in a study of blood T cell repertoires in COVID-19. With 4 bases removed from V and 4 bases from J, the gap between germline ends came to 14 bases. This CDR3 has 14 residues. CDR1 and CDR2 (germline): SGHRS, YFSETQ. Cohort assignment relied on participant-reported clinical history. Data came from immunoSEQ multiplex PCR; TCRdb stores just in-frame clones and leaves some out. The sample yields some 170,000 clones, 85% to 90% seen once. J is TRBJ1-2 and V is TRBV5-1, with a tentative D call TRBD1 (6 bases). Sequenced sample: PBMCs or T cells enriched from blood (not recorded which). This TCR was sampled from a man between 35 and 55 years old who had recovered from COVID-19. CDR3 DNA sequence: TGCGCCAGCAGCCGTGAGGGGGACGGCTATGGCTACACCTTC. This translates into CASSREGDGYGYTF.